This TCR beta chain appears in the sequencing data of a study of blood T cells in healthy people across ages. General observations from the study: Among T cells, TCR beta diversity per million cells dropped roughly linearly as age rose.

A sample-barcoded 5' primer and a J-beta primer mix were used in a second PCR of about 7 to 12 cycles. TCRdb independently ran MiXCR on the 5' RACE reads; one entry per CDR3 protein. The sample holds under 950,000 distinct CDR3 sequences, about 24% seen once. With respect to this clonotype: Its antigen is as yet unknown.

Source material: blood. The TCR comes from a man between 65 and 79 years old in good health.

CDR3 coding DNA: TGCGCCAGCAGCTTGCCAAGGATTGACAGGGACTATGGCTACACCTTC. Translated: CASSLPRIDRDYGYTF. V usage is TRBV5-1 and J usage is TRBJ1-2, with 7 bases that match TRBD1. The germline gives CDR1 SGHRS, CDR2 YFSETQ. The ends lost 1 base at V and 3 bases at J; junction bases unmatched: 9. This CDR3 region has 16 residues.